The 8 T cell receptor beta chains given below trace back to one sample, sequenced in a study of blood T cells in healthy people across ages. A sample-barcoded 5' primer and a J-beta primer mix were used in a second PCR of roughly 7 to 12 cycles. TCRdb ran MiXCR on the 5' RACE reads and lists one entry per CDR3 protein. The sample has around 800,000 distinct CDR3 sequences; around 43% are singletons. Source material: blood. The receptors stem from a man in his fifties or sixties in good health.

The rearrangement uses TRBV14 and TRBJ1-2, with a possible D match to TRBD1 (6 bases). V dropped 0 bases and J dropped 0 bases, with 8 bases sitting between them. Germline CDR1 and CDR2: SGHDN and FVKESK. The CDR3 is 15 residues long. Here the CDR3 DNA reads TGTGCCAGCAGCCAAGAGGCAGGGGCTAACTATGGCTACACCTTC. Translated, it gives CASSQEAGANYGYTF.

This clonotype has ten or more counts. The rearrangement links TRBV29-1 to TRBJ1-2; 8 bases align to TRBD1. Germline CDR1 reads SQVTM; CDR2 reads ANQGSEA. The CDR3 sequence is 15 residues long. The CDR3 region is CTTWTQTGGHYGYTF. The CDR3 DNA is TGCACCACCTGGACCCAAACAGGGGGACACTATGGCTACACCTTC. Full variable domain (missing parts from reference TRBV29-1 and TRBJ1-2): SAVISQKPSRDICQRGTSLTIQCQVDSQVTMMFWYRQQPGQSLTLIATANQGSEATYESGFVIDKFPISRPNLTFSTLTVSNMSPEDSSIYLCTTWTQTGGHYGYTFGSGTRLTVV.

This clonotype came up a few times. CDR3 protein: CASSQYFGTRSYGYTF. CDR3 DNA sequence: TGTGCCAGCAGCCAATATTTTGGGACGCGTTCCTATGGCTACACCTTC. The V gene is TRBV14, the J gene TRBJ1-2; tentatively, D is TRBD1 (5 bases). The CDR3 loop spans 16 amino acids. The germline V gene has CDR1 SGHDN and CDR2 FVKESK. Deletions cut 2 bases from V and 4 bases from J, with 17 bases between.

The chain uses TRBV18 and TRBJ2-7; TRBD1 might be the D (6 bases). V lost 5 bases and J lost 6, with 17 bases in between. The CDR3 spans 14 residues. The V gene's germline CDR1 is KGHSH and CDR2 LQKENI. In DNA, the CDR3 is TGTGCCAGCTCAACTGGAAGGGGGAACTTCGAGCAGTACTTC. As protein: CASSTGRGNFEQYF.

This clonotype turned up a few times. The chain employs TRBV5-6 and TRBJ2-7; the D is unclear. There are 14 residues in the CDR3. Trimming removed 1 base at V and 0 bases at J, with 8 bases between. Germline V gene sequence: CDR1 SGHDT, CDR2 YYEEEE. Here the CDR3 DNA reads TGTGCCAGCAGCTTGTTACAGAGCTCCTACGAGCAGTACTTC. This translates into CASSLLQSSYEQYF.

CDR3 DNA sequence: TGTGCCAGCAGCAAAATTGGCCAGTGGGGCACAGATACGCAGTATTTT. It specifies CASSKIGQWGTDTQYF. The chain joins TRBV21-1 to TRBJ2-3. TRBV21-1 is termed a pseudogene. This CDR3 is 16 amino acids long.

This chain links TRBV7-8 with TRBJ1-1; 8 bases align to TRBD1. The CDR3 covers 17 residues. After removal of 5 bases from V and 3 bases from J, the junction contained 14 bases not matched to a gene. Per the germline V gene, CDR1 is SGHVS and CDR2 is FQNEAQ. The CDR3, as DNA: TGTGCCAGCAGCGCCCGGGACAGGCTTCCCTCTGACACTGAAGCTTTCTTT. Its protein is CASSARDRLPSDTEAFF.

This clonotype was observed a handful of times. This chain links TRBV3-1 with TRBJ2-5; weak D call: TRBD2 (5 bases). CDR1 is LGHDT and CDR2 is YNNKEL in the germline V gene (reference sequence). Trimming removed 1 base from V and 5 bases from J, with 14 bases in between. This CDR3 is 15 amino acids long. The CDR3 is CASSQGGGRIETQYF. The CDR3, as DNA: TGTGCCAGCAGCCAAGGAGGAGGTAGAATCGAGACCCAGTACTTC.